Sequencing of this TCR beta chain was carried out in a study of cytomegalovirus exposure and HLA in healthy donors. Across the whole study: A previous analysis identified about 110 million unique TCR beta sequences derived from 180 million or so T cells.

Donors counted as nominally healthy when sampled, yet unrecorded immune exposures were likely. In regard to this clone: Its antigen is as yet unknown.

The PCR employed 60 Vbeta primers together with 13 Jbeta primers. The data were produced by immunoSEQ multiplex PCR, yet TCRdb's version contains in-frame clones alone and is incomplete. The sample consists of fewer than 200,000 clones, approximately 72% of them appearing once. Study-wide results and limits: It has been reported that TCR beta sequences accurately predicted the HLA-A and HLA-B alleles of most subjects.

Germline values: CDR1 SGHRS, CDR2 YFSETQ. V was cut by 4 bases and J by 3 bases, with 5 bases left in between. This CDR3 has 11 residues. The TCR sequence derives from a man aged 35-49 years in good health and CMV-seropositive. The chain uses TRBV5-1 and TRBJ2-7, with D uncertain. The sample taken for sequencing was PBMCs. CDR3 protein: CASSLYYEQYF. As DNA, the CDR3 is TGCGCCAGCAGCCTGTACTACGAGCAGTACTTC.